A selection of T cell receptor beta chains follows, all from one sample in a study of post-analysis software for immune sequencing data. TCRdb re-called the PCR reads with MiXCR, one entry per CDR3 protein. The sample has more than 500,000 distinct CDR3 sequences, approximately 31% seen once; the top ten hold about 6%. Sequenced material: blood. Every receptor here comes from a girl aged 2-17 years with multiple sclerosis. Both conserved end residues are part of each CDR3. A D gene is named only where the DNA matches it firmly. Some rows mark clone size as missing; the rest say once, few, many or name a class of expanded clone.

V gene,D gene,J gene,clone size,CDR3 length,CDR3 protein,CDR3 DNA
TRBV5-1,TRBD1,TRBJ1-1,few,16,CASSWPGGTGNTEAFF,TGCGCCAGCAGCTGGCCCGGTGGGACAGGGAACACTGAAGCTTTCTTT
TRBV11-2,-,TRBJ2-5,-,15,CASSDHLAVGETQYF,TGTGCCAGCAGCGACCACCTAGCTGTCGGGGAGACCCAGTACTTC
TRBV4-1,-,TRBJ2-1,many,12,CASSPTGYEQFF,TGTGCCAGCAGCCCCACAGGGTATGAGCAGTTCTTC
TRBV20-1,TRBD1,TRBJ1-5,-,13,CSAGTGTNQPQHF,TGCAGTGCAGGGACAGGAACGAATCAGCCCCAGCATTTT
TRBV6-1,-,TRBJ1-2,-,13,CASRPRGGDGYTF,TGTGCCAGCAGACCAAGAGGGGGTGATGGCTACACCTTC
TRBV9,TRBD1,TRBJ2-7,-,15,CASSVGVTGSDEQYF,TGTGCCAGCAGCGTAGGAGTGACAGGGTCCGACGAGCAGTACTTC
TRBV20-1,-,TRBJ2-5,-,13,CSARARVQETQYF,TGCAGTGCTAGGGCGCGGGTCCAAGAGACCCAGTACTTC
TRBV5-8,-,TRBJ2-3,many,13,CASRPGRTDTQYF,TGTGCCAGCAGGCCGGGGCGCACAGATACGCAGTATTTT
TRBV4-1,-,TRBJ2-1,-,17,CASSQHAGTSKYNEQFF,TGCGCCAGCAGCCAACACGCCGGGACGAGCAAATACAATGAGCAGTTCTTC
TRBV28,-,TRBJ1-2,-,15,CASSPADRTPYGYTF,TGTGCCAGCAGTCCTGCGGACAGAACCCCCTATGGCTACACCTTC
TRBV7-2,-,TRBJ2-4,few,19,CASSLVLGSGQLAKNIQYF,TGTGCCAGCAGCTTAGTATTAGGGTCAGGTCAACTAGCCAAAAACATTCAGTACTTC
TRBV5-1,TRBD1,TRBJ2-4,few,16,CASSLDLRGLGNIQYF,TGCGCCAGCAGCTTGGACCTCAGGGGGCTTGGAAACATTCAGTACTTC
TRBV20-1,-,TRBJ2-5,few,17,CSARSWRRGASVVTQYF,TGCAGTGCTAGAAGTTGGCGGCGAGGGGCCTCAGTGGTGACCCAGTACTTC
TRBV6-5,-,TRBJ1-4,few,15,CASSYSAGWNEKLFF,TGTGCCAGCAGTTACTCAGCAGGCTGGAATGAAAAACTGTTTTTT
TRBV29-1,-,TRBJ1-4,-,12,CSVGGGAGKLFF,TGCAGCGTTGGTGGGGGGGCTGGGAAACTGTTTTTT
TRBV19,-,TRBJ2-2,-,13,CASSMEIAGELFF,TGTGCCAGTAGTATGGAAATAGCCGGGGAGCTGTTTTTT
TRBV20-1,TRBD1,TRBJ2-5,-,12,CSAQTGLETQYF,TGCAGTGCTCAGACAGGGTTGGAGACCCAGTACTTC
TRBV20-1,-,TRBJ2-3,-,13,CSADGQRTDTQYF,TGCAGTGCAGACGGACAGCGCACAGATACGCAGTATTTT
TRBV5-5,TRBD2,TRBJ2-1,-,16,CASSTGLAGGSYEQFF,TGTGCCAGCAGCACCGGACTAGCGGGGGGTAGCTATGAGCAGTTCTTC
TRBV6-1,-,TRBJ1-5,few,14,CASQHPLGNQPQHF,TGTGCCAGTCAACACCCATTGGGAAATCAGCCCCAGCATTTT
TRBV29-1,-,TRBJ1-2,-,13,CSVDIPGDLGYTF,TGCAGCGTAGACATCCCGGGGGATCTGGGCTACACCTTC
TRBV29-1,TRBD2,TRBJ2-7,-,12,CSVDLAGNEQYF,TGCAGCGTTGACCTAGCGGGGAACGAGCAGTACTTC
TRBV18,-,TRBJ2-5,-,15,CASSPNYVPQETQYF,TGTGCCAGCTCACCAAACTATGTTCCCCAAGAGACCCAGTACTTC
TRBV21-1,-,TRBJ2-7,-,14,CASSSGTGPEEQYF,TGTGCCAGCAGTTCAGGGACAGGGCCCGAAGAGCAGTACTTC
TRBV10-3,-,TRBJ1-4,-,17,CAISEMSRAGTNEKLFF,TGTGCCATCAGTGAGATGTCCAGGGCCGGCACTAATGAAAAACTGTTTTTT
TRBV5-4,-,TRBJ2-1,many,13,CASSLVGDNEQFF,TGTGCCAGCAGCTTGGTCGGGGACAATGAGCAGTTCTTC
TRBV7-9,-,TRBJ2-7,few,14,CASSLGSGRHEQYF,TGTGCCAGCAGCTTAGGTTCGGGGAGGCACGAGCAGTACTTC
TRBV12-3/TRBV12-4,TRBD2,TRBJ2-3,-,14,CASSGSGGDDTQYF,TGTGCCAGCAGTGGTAGCGGGGGGGACGATACGCAGTATTTT
TRBV7-3,-,TRBJ2-1,-,15,CAGSPRRSSYNEQFF,TGTGCCGGCAGCCCGCGACGTAGCTCCTACAATGAGCAGTTCTTC
TRBV13,-,TRBJ1-1,-,13,CASSSGDNTEAFF,TGTGCCAGCAGCTCGGGGGATAACACTGAAGCTTTCTTT
TRBV9,-,TRBJ2-5,-,16,CASSVDRGGMGDEQYF,TGTGCCAGCAGCGTAGATAGGGGGGGTATGGGGGATGAGCAGTACTTC
TRBV20-1,TRBD1,TRBJ2-3,-,13,CSALGQAADTQYF,TGCAGTGCCCTTGGACAGGCTGCAGATACGCAGTATTTT
TRBV9,TRBD2,TRBJ2-3,few,18,CASSAVTGGLLSTDTQYF,TGTGCCAGCAGCGCCGTCACGGGGGGGCTTCTTAGCACAGATACGCAGTATTTT
TRBV5-1,-,TRBJ2-1,-,16,CASSPWAGGLYNEQFF,TGCGCCAGCAGCCCCTGGGCCGGGGGGCTCTACAATGAGCAGTTCTTC
TRBV20-1,TRBD2,TRBJ2-5,-,15,CSARAGTSGGETQYF,TGCAGTGCTAGAGCGGGGACTAGCGGGGGGGAGACCCAGTACTTC
TRBV29-1,TRBD2,TRBJ2-1,few,15,CSVEGTSGGYNEQFF,TGCAGCGTTGAAGGGACTAGCGGGGGTTACAATGAGCAGTTCTTC
TRBV29-1,-,TRBJ1-2,few,12,CSVDTNSYGYTF,TGCAGCGTCGATACCAACAGCTATGGCTACACCTTC
TRBV20-1,TRBD1,TRBJ2-1,few,18,CSASGLLRQGAFDNEQFF,TGCAGTGCTAGTGGACTTCTCAGACAGGGGGCCTTCGACAATGAGCAGTTCTTC
TRBV5-5,-,TRBJ1-4,few,17,CASSPVGTHLSGEKLFF,TGTGCCAGCAGCCCGGTGGGGACACATCTGTCGGGGGAAAAACTGTTTTTT
TRBV10-1,-,TRBJ2-3,-,14,CASSKELSTDTQYF,TGCGCCAGCAGTAAGGAGCTCAGCACAGATACGCAGTATTTT
TRBV12-3/TRBV12-4,TRBD1,TRBJ2-6,few,18,CASSLAGQGRGGANVLTF,TGTGCCAGCAGTTTAGCGGGACAGGGGCGAGGAGGGGCCAACGTCCTGACTTTC
TRBV4-1,-,TRBJ1-2,few,14,CASSLSTGPGGYTF,TGCGCCAGCAGCCTTTCGACCGGACCGGGCGGCTACACCTTC
TRBV28,TRBD1,TRBJ1-5,-,15,CASRHTGGNNQPQHF,TGTGCCAGCAGACATACAGGGGGCAACAATCAGCCCCAGCATTTT